The sequence of this T cell receptor beta chain was determined in a study of shared clonotypes between healthy human individuals. Splitting of CD4+ cells produced CD45RA+ naive and CD45RA-negative memory subsets. The CDR3 is made up of 12 amino acids. V lost 10 bases and J lost 1, with 8 bases in between. The V gene's germline CDR1 is MDHEN and CDR2 SYDVKM. Some clones are missing from TCRdb's copy, which holds only in-frame ones; the method was immunoSEQ multiplex PCR. The data show 640,000 or so clones, approximately 75% seen once. The specimen sequenced was memory CD4+ T cells sorted from blood. Subset of the sample: CD45RA-negative fraction. The gene calls are TRBV28 and TRBJ1-5; the D is unclear. The TCR was taken from a woman aged 25 to 39 in good health. As DNA, the CDR3 is TGTGCCACGCGGGTGAGCAATCAGCCCCAGCATTTT. It specifies CATRVSNQPQHF.